Sequencing of this T cell receptor (beta chain) was carried out in a study of control samples from healthy donors and cancer patients. Assay: immunoSEQ multiplex PCR; the TCRdb copy retains only in-frame clones and omits some. The repertoire holds almost 90,000 clones, with about 85% as singletons. V trimming: 3 bases; J trimming: 3 bases; junction bases outside the gene matches: 10. From germline, CDR1 is KGHSH and CDR2 LQKENI. The CDR3 runs 16 residues. The clonotype was recovered from a woman aged 40 to 50 in good health. Sequencing was performed on blood. The gene calls are TRBV18 and TRBJ2-7, with 8 bases lining up with TRBD2. Here the CDR3 reads CASSPSNSGAHYEQYF. The DNA for the CDR3 is TGTGCCAGCTCACCGAGTAATAGCGGGGCCCACTACGAGCAGTACTTC.